The clone carrying this T cell receptor (beta chain) was counted ten times or more. Germline V gene data show CDR1 as SGDLS and CDR2 as YYNGEE. The CDR3 loop spans 14 amino acids. V shed 0 bases, J shed 10 bases, and the junction held 5 bases outside the gene matches. This sample was taken from a study of blood T cells in healthy people across ages. With a J-beta primer mix and a sample-barcoded 5' primer, a second PCR ran roughly 7 to 11 cycles. TCRdb passed the 5' RACE reads through MiXCR, listing each CDR3 protein once. The sample comprises roughly 640,000 distinct CDR3 sequences, approximately 30% of which are singletons, and approximately 14% rests with the top ten.

The clonotype was recovered from a woman of 80 years or more in good health. Sequences were obtained from blood. The chain combines TRBV9 with TRBJ2-1; 9 nucleotides match TRBD2. The CDR3 loop reads CASSVAPSGAEQFF. CDR3 nucleotide sequence: TGTGCCAGCAGCGTAGCTCCTAGCGGGGCCGAGCAGTTCTTC.